These 26 T cell receptor beta chains share one sample of origin, sequenced in a study of identical twins. Each CDR3 protein is one row after TCRdb ran MiXCR on the 5' RACE reads. The table records roughly 700,000 distinct CDR3 sequences, less than 10% of them present only once. This sample was shared with a second study, whose subject was yellow fever vaccine responses in identical twins.

The specimen was PBMCs. Every receptor here comes from a woman between 18 and 29 years old in good health.

Ten or more counts support this clonotype. This chain connects TRBV7-9 to TRBJ2-5; D is uncertain. The CDR3 totals 13 residues. Germline V gene sequence: CDR1 SEHNR, CDR2 FQNEAQ (reference sequence). Trimming took 5 bases from V and 3 from J, leaving 10 bases between them. The CDR3 DNA reads TGTGCCAGCAGCCCTGACGCGGAAGAGACCCAGTACTTC. Translating it yields CASSPDAEETQYF.

This clonotype was counted many times. The rearrangement uses TRBV6-5 and TRBJ2-3; 8 bases agree with TRBD2. V lost 2 bases to trimming and J lost 3 bases; unmatched junction nucleotides: 10. CDR1 is MNHEY, CDR2 SVGAGI, per germline. The CDR3 contains 17 residues. The CDR3 loop reads CASSYPLAGKVTDTQYF. The CDR3 DNA is TGTGCCAGCAGTTACCCTTTAGCGGGAAAAGTGACAGATACGCAGTATTTT.

This clonotype was recorded at least ten times. The chain joins TRBV7-9 to TRBJ2-1; possibly TRBD1 for D (6 bases). The ends were cut back, 5 bases at V and 15 bases at J, with 20 bases in the middle. CDR1 SEHNR and CDR2 FQNEAQ come from the germline V gene (reference sequence). This CDR3 is 13 amino acids long. In DNA, the CDR3 is TGTGCCAGCAGCAAACCCACAGGGTTGGTCCCGTTCTTC. Translation gives CASSKPTGLVPFF.

The J gene is TRBJ2-1, the V gene TRBV7-9; 11 bases align to TRBD1. Trimming removed 3 bases from V and 7 bases from J; junction bases left unmatched: 5. Germline V CDR1 and CDR2: SEHNR, FQNEAQ (reference sequence). The CDR3 has 15 amino acids. The CDR3 DNA reads TGTGCCAGCAGCTTGGGGACAGGGGGAAGAAATGAGCAGTTCTTC. Protein: CASSLGTGGRNEQFF. Supplemented by reference TRBV7-9 and TRBJ2-1, the full variable domain reads DTGVSQNPRHKITKRGQNVTFRCDPISEHNRLYWYRQTLGQGPEFLTYFQNEAQLEKSRLLSDRFSAERPKGSFSTLEIQRTEQGDSAMYLCASSLGTGGRNEQFFGPGTRLTVL.

This chain links TRBV2 with TRBJ2-5; 7 positions match TRBD2. The length of the CDR3 is 13 residues. The junction had 5 bases not matched to a gene; V was cut back by 5 bases and J by 5 bases. Per germline, CDR1 SNHLY and CDR2 FYNNEI. The CDR3 loop reads CASSPGRMETQYF. The CDR3 DNA is TGTGCCAGCAGTCCCGGGAGGATGGAGACCCAGTACTTC.

Worth noting for this clonotype: A much bigger clone sits one base away, suggesting this may be a read error. This chain joins TRBV6-2 or TRBV6-3 and TRBJ2-1, with 12 bases matching TRBD2. The CDR3 loop spans 20 amino acids. V trimming: 4 bases; J trimming: 0 bases; junction bases outside the gene matches: 13. CDR1 is MNHEY, CDR2 SVGEGT, per germline. CDR3 DNA sequence: TGTGCCAGCAGTTTTCCTAGCGGGAGGGCAACTAACAGCTCCTACAATGAGCAGTTCTTC. Residues: CASSFPSGRATNSSYNEQFF.

The rearrangement links TRBV24-1 to TRBJ2-1; 8 bases are a match to TRBD2. The CDR3 length is 16 residues. Looked up from germline, CDR1 is KGHDR and CDR2 is SFDVKD. The V gene end was trimmed by 1 base and the J gene end by 0 bases; junction bases not matched to a gene: 1. CDR3 residues: CATSDLAGDSYNEQFF. For the CDR3, the DNA is TGTGCCACCAGTGATTTAGCGGGGGACTCCTACAATGAGCAGTTCTTC.

This clonotype was observed a handful of times. The chain has TRBV6-5 and TRBJ1-2, with 8 nucleotides matching TRBD1. Germline V CDR1 and CDR2: MNHEY, SVGAGI. The CDR3 extends over 15 amino acids. V shed 3 bases and J 3 bases; nucleotides not matched to a gene: 6. As DNA, the CDR3 is TGTGCCAGCAGTTATACGGGGACAGGCGACTATGGCTACACCTTC. This codes for CASSYTGTGDYGYTF.

V gene TRBV20-1 combines with J gene TRBJ2-7, with D unresolved. Germline V CDR1 and CDR2: DFQATT, SNEGSKA (reference sequence). CDR3 length equals 14 residues. V was pared by 6 bases and J by 2 bases, with 17 bases between. The CDR3 protein is CSAETDPPAYEQYF. CDR3 coding DNA: TGCAGTGCCGAGACGGACCCACCGGCCTACGAGCAGTACTTC.

This clonotype was recorded many times. The rearrangement uses TRBV3-1 and TRBJ2-1, with TRBD2 matching over 13 bases. J was trimmed by 6 bases and V by 6 bases; bases with no gene match: 5. The CDR3 is 15 residues long. Germline V gene data show CDR1 as LGHDT and CDR2 as YNNKEL (reference sequence). The CDR3 DNA follows: TGTGCCAGCAGTCGGACTAGCGGGGGCCCCAATGAGCAGTTCTTC. This encodes CASSRTSGGPNEQFF.

In its sample, this clonotype was seen a few times. The rearrangement links TRBV6-1 to TRBJ1-6; 7 positions agree with TRBD1. The germline CDR1 and CDR2 sequences are MNHNS and SASEGT. This CDR3 comprises 15 residues. J lost 5 bases, V lost 6 bases, and 7 bases had no gene match. CDR3 amino acids: CASRSPDRHNSPLHF. CDR3 in DNA: TGTGCCAGCAGGTCTCCGGACAGGCATAATTCACCCCTCCACTTT.

This clonotype occurred many times. J is TRBJ2-2 and V is TRBV7-8; 9 bases match TRBD2. V lost 2 bases, J lost 4 bases, and 2 bases stayed unmatched. Germline loops: CDR1 SGHVS, CDR2 FQNEAQ. The CDR3 has 15 amino acids. The DNA of the CDR3 is TGTGCCAGCAGCTTAAAAGCGGGAGGCACCGGGGAGCTGTTTTTT. It specifies CASSLKAGGTGELFF.

V gene TRBV3-1 combines with J gene TRBJ2-3; D unresolved. The germline V gene encodes CDR1 LGHDT and CDR2 YNNKEL (reference sequence). Trimming removed 10 bases at V and 2 bases at J, with 19 bases between. The CDR3 has 15 residues. The CDR3 DNA reads as TGTGCCACCACCCAAGACACCGGAGTCACAGATACGCAGTATTTT. Translated, it gives CATTQDTGVTDTQYF.

The V gene is TRBV6-5, the J gene TRBJ1-6, with D tentatively TRBD1 (6 bases). Germline V lookup: CDR1 MNHEY, CDR2 SVGAGI. V lost 1 base to trimming and J lost 10 bases, with 14 bases between them. This CDR3 is built from 15 residues. CDR3 protein: CASSYWPITGSPLHF. The CDR3 nucleotides are TGTGCCAGCAGTTACTGGCCCATTACAGGGTCACCCCTCCACTTT.

V usage is TRBV29-1 and J usage is TRBJ2-1; 8 positions match TRBD1. Unmatched junction bases numbered 5, after V lost 1 base and J lost 3 bases. In germline, CDR1 is SQVTM, CDR2 ANQGSEA. The CDR3 spans 15 residues. CDR3 region: CSVEGSGQDYNEQFF. The CDR3, as DNA: TGCAGCGTTGAAGGATCGGGACAGGACTACAATGAGCAGTTCTTC.

The J gene is TRBJ2-7, the V gene TRBV6-5; possible D gene TRBD2, 5 bases. CDR3 length: 14 amino acids. Germline lookup yields CDR1 MNHEY and CDR2 SVGAGI. Trimming removed 0 bases from V and 7 bases from J, with 13 bases in between. The CDR3 DNA follows: TGTGCCAGCAGTTACTCGCCAGGTTCGGGGGAGCAGTACTTC. Amino acids: CASSYSPGSGEQYF.

The chain employs TRBV20-1 and TRBJ2-7; 9 bases map to TRBD1. V lost 4 bases and J lost 6; bases outside the gene matches: 7. CDR1 is DFQATT, CDR2 SNEGSKA, per germline (reference sequence). The CDR3 consists of 13 residues. CDR3 sequence reads: CSANNRGQGEQYF. The CDR3 DNA is TGCAGTGCTAACAACAGGGGGCAGGGCGAGCAGTACTTC.

This clonotype has ten or more counts. This chain joins TRBV5-1 and TRBJ1-1, with D tentatively TRBD1 (6 bases). Trimming took off 2 bases at V and 5 bases at J, with 10 bases between the two ends. In germline, CDR1 is SGHRS, CDR2 YFSETQ. The CDR3 has 13 residues. CDR3 DNA: TGCGCCAGCAGCTTTGGAGGGGGTACTGAAGCTTTCTTT. Translating it yields CASSFGGGTEAFF.

The chain employs TRBV11-2 and TRBJ2-5; 7 bases align to TRBD1. Unmatched junction bases numbered 5, after V lost 2 bases and J lost 5 bases. Germline CDR1 reads SGHAT; CDR2 reads FQNNGV. The CDR3 is made up of 14 amino acids. The CDR3 region is CASSLRGRPETQYF. The CDR3 nucleotides are TGTGCCAGCAGCTTAAGGGGGCGTCCCGAGACCCAGTACTTC. Complete variable domain (other parts from reference TRBV11-2 and TRBJ2-5): EAGVAQSPRYKIIEKRQSVAFWCNPISGHATLYWYQQILGQGPKLLIQFQNNGVVDDSQLPKDRFSAERLKGVDSTLKIQPAKLEDSAVYLCASSLRGRPETQYFGPGTRLLVL.

This clonotype was counted at least ten times. The CDR3 bases are TGCGCCAGCAGCTTGGCTAGTCAGCTACTCATGAACACTGAAGCTTTCTTT. This gives the protein CASSLASQLLMNTEAFF. The rearrangement links TRBV5-1 to TRBJ1-1; D is undetermined. The V gene's germline CDR1 is SGHRS and CDR2 YFSETQ. Trimming took off 0 bases at V and 0 bases at J, with 15 bases between the two ends. CDR3 length equals 17 residues. The full variable domain, with the rest looked up from reference TRBV5-1 and TRBJ1-1, is KAGVTQTPRYLIKTRGQQVTLSCSPISGHRSVSWYQQTPGQGLQFLFEYFSETQRNKGNFPGRFSGRQFSNSRSEMNVSTLELGDSALYLCASSLASQLLMNTEAFFGQGTRLTVV.

In this sample, this clonotype turned up a few times. The CDR3 reads CASSKPGQGSSGANVLTF. The CDR3 DNA reads as TGTGCCAGCAGCAAACCGGGACAGGGTAGCTCTGGGGCCAACGTCCTGACTTTC. J is TRBJ2-6 and V is TRBV4-2, with 9 bases aligning to TRBD1. Germline-derived CDR1 and CDR2 are LGHNA and YNFKEQ. There are 18 residues in the CDR3. The trim removed 5 bases at V and 0 bases at J, leaving 8 bases unmatched.

This clonotype was seen many times. The chain couples TRBV20-1 to TRBJ2-6, with no clear D. Germline CDR1 and CDR2: DFQATT and SNEGSKA (reference sequence). The V end was cut by 3 bases, the J end by 4 bases, with 7 bases between. This CDR3 has 13 amino acids. Here the CDR3 DNA reads TGCAGTGCTAGGGGCCTCGGGGCCAACGTCCTGACTTTC. Translation: CSARGLGANVLTF.

This clonotype was counted only a few times. CDR3 amino acids: CASSLRGTTTYEQYF. DNA of the CDR3: TGTGCCAGCAGCTTAAGGGGGACTACGACCTACGAGCAGTACTTC. The rearrangement links TRBV7-2 to TRBJ2-7; possible D gene TRBD2, 7 bases. CDR1 is SGHTA and CDR2 is FQGNSA in the germline V gene. This CDR3 has 15 amino acids. Trimming shortened V by 2 bases and J by 2 bases, and 13 bases separated the two germline ends.

This chain connects TRBV20-1 to TRBJ2-7; 7 bases match TRBD1. J gave up 4 bases and V 5 bases, and 11 bases lay outside the gene matches. CDR1 and CDR2 from the germline V gene are DFQATT and SNEGSKA (reference sequence). The length of the CDR3 is 14 residues. The CDR3 loop reads CSAVTDRAVYEQYF. As DNA, the CDR3 is TGCAGTGCTGTTACCGACAGGGCCGTATACGAGCAGTACTTC.

The sample holds a few counts of this clonotype. The rearrangement links TRBV10-2 to TRBJ2-1; 14 nucleotides align to TRBD2. The CDR3 spans 15 residues. Germline V gene data show CDR1 as WSHSY and CDR2 as SAAADI. Trimming took 5 bases from V and 6 from J; bases not matched to a gene: 3. The CDR3 DNA follows: TGCGCCAGCAGTCAGACTAGCGGGAGGGCCAATGAGCAGTTCTTC. Protein: CASSQTSGRANEQFF.

This clonotype was seen a few times. The chain carries TRBV5-1 and TRBJ1-2, with D maybe TRBD1 (6 bases). The CDR3 sequence is 17 residues long. The germline gives CDR1 SGHRS, CDR2 YFSETQ. V gave up 7 bases and J gave up 2 bases, with 24 bases separating them. The CDR3 here is CASQKDSPPLRNYGYTF. The CDR3 DNA is TGCGCCAGCCAAAAGGACAGCCCGCCGTTGAGGAACTATGGCTACACCTTC.